The 16 T cell receptor beta chains listed next were all sequenced from one sample in a study of blood T cell repertoires in COVID-19. Assay used: immunoSEQ multiplex PCR; TCRdb lists only in-frame clones, some missing. The sample consists of 200,000 to 250,000 clones, less than 85% of them appearing once. Sequenced material: peripheral blood. All receptors come from a woman of 80 years or more with acute or convalescent COVID-19.

V and J are TRBV19 and TRBJ1-5; D gene ambiguous. CDR3 length: 15 amino acids. Germline CDR1 reads LNHDA; CDR2 reads SQIVND (reference sequence). Trimming cost V 1 base and J 2 bases, with 9 bases left between them. For the CDR3, the DNA is TGTGCCAGTAGTATAGTAGTATTCGGCAATCAGCCCCAGCATTTT. This codes for CASSIVVFGNQPQHF.

The V call is TRBV7-9, the J call TRBJ1-2; tentatively, D is TRBD1 (5 bases). CDR3 length: 14 residues. Germline CDR1 reads SEHNR; CDR2 reads FQNEAQ (reference sequence). Trimming removed 5 bases from V and 2 bases from J, with 12 bases in between. The CDR3 protein is CASSTGGFNYGYTF. CDR3 nucleotides: TGTGCCAGCAGCACTGGGGGGTTCAACTATGGCTACACCTTC.

The chain combines TRBV12-1 with TRBJ1-3; the table calls TRBD1, which could not be checked here. TRBV12-1 is labeled a pseudogene. The CDR3 totals 16 residues. CDR3: CASSFLTGPGGNTIYF. Written as DNA, the CDR3 is TGTGCCAGCAGCTTTCTTACAGGGCCGGGAGGAAACACCATATATTTT.

The CDR3 DNA is TGTGCCAGCAGCCTGGACAGGGGCTCCTACAATGAGCAGTTCTTC. It codes for CASSLDRGSYNEQFF. The rearrangement links TRBV5-4 to TRBJ2-1; TRBD1 agrees at 9 bases. The V and J ends lost 4 bases and 0 bases, in that order; junction bases with no gene match: 2. Germline V CDR1 and CDR2: SGHNT, YYREEE (reference sequence). This CDR3 is built from 15 residues.

This chain joins TRBV12-3 or TRBV12-4 and TRBJ2-7; D is perhaps TRBD2 (5 bases). V was trimmed by 5 bases and J by 1 base, leaving 9 bases between them. This CDR3 has 13 residues. The CDR3 nucleotides read TGTGCCAGCAGTGGAGGCAGATCCTACGAGCAGTACTTC. Amino acids: CASSGGRSYEQYF.

The J gene is TRBJ1-5, the V gene TRBV10-3, with D unclear. CDR1 and CDR2 from the germline V gene are ENHRY and SYGVKD. Trimming stripped 0 bases from V and 6 bases from J, with 6 bases between. The CDR3 sequence is 13 residues long. The CDR3 sequence is CAISESRGQPQHF. The CDR3 bases are TGTGCCATCAGTGAGTCGCGAGGTCAGCCCCAGCATTTT.

V is TRBV7-9 and J is TRBJ1-3; D gene uncertain. This CDR3 is 12 amino acids long. With 8 bases removed from V and 0 bases from J, the gap between germline ends came to 5 bases. Germline lookup yields CDR1 SEHNR and CDR2 FQNEAQ (reference sequence). CDR3 residues: CASGTSGNTIYF. Here the CDR3 DNA reads TGTGCCAGCGGCACCTCTGGAAACACCATATATTTT.

This chain uses TRBV11-2 with TRBJ1-2, with TRBD1 as a possible D gene (5 bases). Germline CDR1 SGHAT, CDR2 FQNNGV. Trimming stripped 5 bases from V and 2 bases from J, with 6 bases between. The CDR3 spans 12 residues. The chain's CDR3 is CASSRQNYGYTF. The CDR3 DNA reads as TGTGCCAGCAGCAGACAGAACTATGGCTACACCTTC.

The V gene is TRBV6-2 or TRBV6-3, the J gene TRBJ1-1; D perhaps matches TRBD1 (6 bases). The V end was cut by 2 bases, the J end by 1 base, with 14 bases between. There are 16 residues in the CDR3. Germline CDR1 MNHEY, CDR2 SVGEGT. The CDR3 nucleotides read TGTGCCAGCAGTTACCTCTGGACAGACCCGAACACTGAAGCTTTCTTT. This codes for CASSYLWTDPNTEAFF.

The chain is built from TRBV2 and TRBJ1-5; 10 bases align to TRBD1. V shed 5 bases and J 5 bases; nucleotides not matched to a gene: 6. The CDR3 contains 15 residues. Looked up from germline, CDR1 is SNHLY and CDR2 is FYNNEI. The CDR3 region has the DNA TGTGCCAGCAGTAAAGAGGGGACAGGGGATCAGCCCCAGCATTTT. Protein product: CASSKEGTGDQPQHF.

The CDR3 coding sequence is TGTGCCAGCAGTCCGGGGGGAGCCCAGTACTTC. It codes for CASSPGGAQYF. The J gene is TRBJ2-5, the V gene TRBV2; 7 positions match TRBD2. Per the germline V gene, CDR1 is SNHLY and CDR2 is FYNNEI. The length of the CDR3 is 11 residues. After removal of 5 bases from V and 9 bases from J, the junction contained 3 bases not matched to a gene.

The rearrangement uses TRBV6-5 and TRBJ2-7; 12 bases are a match to TRBD1. The V gene end was trimmed by 7 bases and the J gene end by 6 bases; junction bases not matched to a gene: 7. The CDR3 loop spans 14 amino acids. CDR1 and CDR2 (germline): MNHEY, SVGAGI. CDR3 nucleotide sequence: TGTGCCAGCACCTGGGGGACAGGGGGCTTCGAGCAGTACTTC. Amino acids: CASTWGTGGFEQYF.

This clone was detected only a few times. V and J are TRBV4-3 and TRBJ1-2; D might be TRBD1 (6 bases). V was clipped by 0 bases and J by 8 bases, with 10 bases between them. This CDR3 has 13 residues. The germline gives CDR1 LGHNA, CDR2 YSLEER. The CDR3 bases are TGCGCCAGCAGCCAAGAAACAGGGACGGGCTACACCTTC. This sequence encodes CASSQETGTGYTF.

V gene TRBV6-5 combines with J gene TRBJ1-6, with 10 bases lining up with TRBD1. The V gene end was trimmed by 6 bases and the J gene end by 11 bases; junction bases not matched to a gene: 7. CDR3 size: 14 residues. CDR1 and CDR2 (germline): MNHEY, SVGAGI. CDR3 nucleotides: TGTGCCAGCAGCCTAGGGGACAGGGGAACACCCCTCCACTTT. It is translated as CASSLGDRGTPLHF.

This clone appeared a few times. The rearrangement joins TRBV6-1 to TRBJ1-5, with TRBD1 matching over 8 bases. Per germline, CDR1 MNHNS and CDR2 SASEGT. CDR3 length: 16 amino acids. The V gene end was trimmed by 3 bases and the J gene end by 7 bases; junction bases not matched to a gene: 11. CDR3 region: CASSDLNPGTGQPQHF. CDR3 bases: TGTGCCAGCAGTGACCTGAATCCGGGGACAGGACAGCCCCAGCATTTT.

The gene calls are TRBV6-1 and TRBJ1-5; D gene ambiguous. The CDR3 has 16 amino acids. Trimming pared 2 bases from V and 5 bases from J, leaving 16 bases between. Germline V gene lookup returns CDR1 MNHNS and CDR2 SASEGT. This CDR3 reads CASSETQQVRYQPQHF. Written as DNA, the CDR3 is TGTGCCAGCAGTGAAACGCAGCAGGTACGTTATCAGCCCCAGCATTTT.